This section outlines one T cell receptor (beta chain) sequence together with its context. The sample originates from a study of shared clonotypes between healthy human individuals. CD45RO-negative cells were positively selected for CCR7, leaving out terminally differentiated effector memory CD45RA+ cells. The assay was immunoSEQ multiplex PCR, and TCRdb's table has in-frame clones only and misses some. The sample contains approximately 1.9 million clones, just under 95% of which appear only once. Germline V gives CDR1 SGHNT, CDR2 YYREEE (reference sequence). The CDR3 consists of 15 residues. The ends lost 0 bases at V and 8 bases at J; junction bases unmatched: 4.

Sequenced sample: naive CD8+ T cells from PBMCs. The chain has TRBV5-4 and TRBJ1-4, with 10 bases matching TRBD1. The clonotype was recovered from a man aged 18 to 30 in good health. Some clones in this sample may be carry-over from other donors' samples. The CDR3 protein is CASSLGADRGEKLFF. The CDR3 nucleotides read TGTGCCAGCAGCTTGGGAGCGGACAGGGGGGAAAAACTGTTTTTT.